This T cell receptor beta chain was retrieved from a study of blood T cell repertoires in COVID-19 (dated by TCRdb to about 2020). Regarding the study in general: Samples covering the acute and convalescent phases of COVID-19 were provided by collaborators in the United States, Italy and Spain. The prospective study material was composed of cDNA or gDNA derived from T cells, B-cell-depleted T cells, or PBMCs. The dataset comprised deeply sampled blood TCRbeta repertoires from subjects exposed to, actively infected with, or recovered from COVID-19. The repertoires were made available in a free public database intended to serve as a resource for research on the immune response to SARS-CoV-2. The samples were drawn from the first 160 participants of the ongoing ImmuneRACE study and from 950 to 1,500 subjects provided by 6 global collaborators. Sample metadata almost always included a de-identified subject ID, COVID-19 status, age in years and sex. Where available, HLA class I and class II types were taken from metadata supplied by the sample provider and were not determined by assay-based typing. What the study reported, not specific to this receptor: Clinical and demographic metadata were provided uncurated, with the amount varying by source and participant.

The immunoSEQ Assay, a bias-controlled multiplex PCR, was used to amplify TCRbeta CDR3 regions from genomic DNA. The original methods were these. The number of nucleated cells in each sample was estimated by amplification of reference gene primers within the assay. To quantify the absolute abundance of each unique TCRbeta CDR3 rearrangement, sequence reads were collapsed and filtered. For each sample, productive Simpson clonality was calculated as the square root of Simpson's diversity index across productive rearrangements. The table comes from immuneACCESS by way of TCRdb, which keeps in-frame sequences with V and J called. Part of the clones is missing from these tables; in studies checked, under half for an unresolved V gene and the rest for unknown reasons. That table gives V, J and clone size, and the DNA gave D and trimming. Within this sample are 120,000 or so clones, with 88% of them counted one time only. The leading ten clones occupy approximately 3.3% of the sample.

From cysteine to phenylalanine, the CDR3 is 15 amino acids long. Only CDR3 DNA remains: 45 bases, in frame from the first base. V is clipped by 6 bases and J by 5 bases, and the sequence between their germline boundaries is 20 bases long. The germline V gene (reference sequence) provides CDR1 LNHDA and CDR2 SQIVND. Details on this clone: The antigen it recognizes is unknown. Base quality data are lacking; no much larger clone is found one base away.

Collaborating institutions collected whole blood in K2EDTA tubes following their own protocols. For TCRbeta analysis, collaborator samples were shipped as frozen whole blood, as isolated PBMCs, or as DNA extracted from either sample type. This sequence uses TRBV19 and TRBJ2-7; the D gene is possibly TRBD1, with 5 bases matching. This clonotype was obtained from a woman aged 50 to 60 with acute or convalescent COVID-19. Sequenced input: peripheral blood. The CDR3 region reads CASRAPGNVKDEQYF. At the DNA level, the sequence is TGTGCCAGTAGGGCCCCAGGGAATGTAAAAGACGAGCAGTACTTC.